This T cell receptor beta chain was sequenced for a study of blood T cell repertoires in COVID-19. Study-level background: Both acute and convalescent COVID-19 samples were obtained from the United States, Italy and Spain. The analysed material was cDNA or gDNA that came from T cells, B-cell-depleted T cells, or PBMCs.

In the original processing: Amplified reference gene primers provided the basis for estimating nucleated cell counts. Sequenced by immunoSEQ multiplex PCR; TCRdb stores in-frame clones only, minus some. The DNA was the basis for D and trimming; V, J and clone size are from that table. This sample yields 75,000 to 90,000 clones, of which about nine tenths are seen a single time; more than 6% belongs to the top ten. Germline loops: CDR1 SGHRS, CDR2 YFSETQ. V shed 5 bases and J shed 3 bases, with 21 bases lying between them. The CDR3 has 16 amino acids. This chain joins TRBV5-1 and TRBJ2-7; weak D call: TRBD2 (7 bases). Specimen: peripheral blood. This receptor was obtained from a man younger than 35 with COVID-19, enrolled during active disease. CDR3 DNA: TGCGCCAGCAGTTTCCCGGGAAGCGGGACAAACTACGAGCAGTACTTC. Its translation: CASSFPGSGTNYEQYF.